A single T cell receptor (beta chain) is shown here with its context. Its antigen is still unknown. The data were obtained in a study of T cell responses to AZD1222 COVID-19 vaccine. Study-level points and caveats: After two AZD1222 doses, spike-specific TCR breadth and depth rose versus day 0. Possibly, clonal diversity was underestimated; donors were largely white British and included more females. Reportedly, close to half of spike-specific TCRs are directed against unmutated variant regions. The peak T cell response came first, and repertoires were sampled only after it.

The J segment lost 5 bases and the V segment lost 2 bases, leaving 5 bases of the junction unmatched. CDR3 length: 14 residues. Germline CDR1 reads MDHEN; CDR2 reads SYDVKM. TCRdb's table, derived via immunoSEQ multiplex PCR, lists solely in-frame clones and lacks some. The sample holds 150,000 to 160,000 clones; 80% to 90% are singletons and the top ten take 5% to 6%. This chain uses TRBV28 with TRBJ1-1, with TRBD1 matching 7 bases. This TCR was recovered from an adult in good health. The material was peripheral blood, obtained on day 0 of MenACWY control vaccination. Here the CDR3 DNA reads TGTGCCAGCAGTTTAACCAGGGGGGGGACTGAAGCTTTCTTT. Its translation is CASSLTRGGTEAFF.